Sequencing of this T cell receptor beta chain was carried out in a study of T cells after yellow fever vaccination. TCRdb used MiXCR to reprocess the 5' RACE reads, holding one entry per CDR3 protein. The table lists 300,000 or so distinct CDR3 sequences, approximately 4% of them singletons, with 24% in the top ten. Ten or more counts support this clonotype. Trimming at V came to 4 bases and at J to 8 bases, leaving 11 bases not matched to a gene. The CDR3 loop spans 15 amino acids. Germline loops: CDR1 SGHAT, CDR2 FQNNGV. This receptor was taken from a man younger than 35 who received the YFV17D yellow fever vaccine. This sample comprised PBMCs, obtained 5 days after the yellow fever booster vaccination. The chain carries TRBV11-2 and TRBJ2-1; TRBD2 agrees at 7 bases. The CDR3: CASSSRGGGVYEQFF. The CDR3 nucleotides read TGTGCCAGCAGCTCCCGTGGGGGAGGGGTCTATGAGCAGTTCTTC. Combining the CDR3 with reference TRBV11-2 and TRBJ2-1 gives the whole variable domain EAGVAQSPRYKIIEKRQSVAFWCNPISGHATLYWYQQILGQGPKLLIQFQNNGVVDDSQLPKDRFSAERLKGVDSTLKIQPAKLEDSAVYLCASSSRGGGVYEQFFGPGTRLTVL.